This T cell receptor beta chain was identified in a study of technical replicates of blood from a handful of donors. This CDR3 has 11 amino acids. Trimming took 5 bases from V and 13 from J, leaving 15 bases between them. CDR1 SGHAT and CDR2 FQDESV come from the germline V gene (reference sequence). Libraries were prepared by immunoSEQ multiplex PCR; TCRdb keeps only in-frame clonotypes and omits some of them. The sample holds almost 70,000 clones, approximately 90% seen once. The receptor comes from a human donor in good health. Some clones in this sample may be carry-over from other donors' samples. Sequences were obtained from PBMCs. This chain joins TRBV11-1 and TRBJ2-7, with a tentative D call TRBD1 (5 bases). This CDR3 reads CASSHRQALYF. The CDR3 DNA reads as TGTGCCAGCAGCCACAGGCAGGCTCTTTACTTC.